A single sample gave rise to the 28 T cell receptor beta chains below, sequenced in a study of cytomegalovirus exposure and HLA in healthy donors. Primers included in the PCR were 60 Vbeta and 13 Jbeta primers. Here immunoSEQ multiplex PCR was the method, and the copy in TCRdb shows in-frame clones only, minus some. This sample has about 150,000 clones, with 61% found just once. The sample taken for sequencing was PBMCs. Receptor source: a male donor in good health and CMV-seronegative.

The rearrangement uses TRBV7-6 and TRBJ2-5, with TRBD2 matching 12 bases. Unmatched junction bases numbered 6, after V lost 3 bases and J lost 4 bases. In germline, CDR1 is SGHVS, CDR2 FNYEAQ. CDR3 size: 16 residues. CDR3 in amino acids: CASSFLAGGTLETQYF. For the CDR3, the DNA is TGTGCCAGCAGCTTCCTAGCGGGGGGGACTCTAGAGACCCAGTACTTC. Drawing the rest from reference TRBV7-6 and TRBJ2-5, the complete variable domain is GAGVSQSPRYKVTKRGQDVALRCDPISGHVSLYWYRQALGQGPEFLTYFNYEAQQDKSGLPNDRFSAERPEGSISTLTIQRTEQRDSAMYRCASSFLAGGTLETQYFGPGTRLLVL.

This clone was seen just once. The chain joins TRBV7-2 to TRBJ1-5; no firm D call. Looked up from germline, CDR1 is SGHTA and CDR2 is FQGNSA. CDR3 length: 13 residues. The ends were cut back, 5 bases at V and 5 bases at J, with 10 bases in the middle. As DNA, the CDR3 is TGTGCCAGCAGCCCCGAGAGGGATCAGCCCCAGCATTTT. Translating it yields CASSPERDQPQHF. The entire variable domain, with the rest obtained from reference TRBV7-2 and TRBJ1-5, is as follows: GAGVSQSPSNKVTEKGKDVELRCDPISGHTALYWYRQSLGQGLEFLIYFQGNSAPDKSGLPSDRFSAERTGGSVSTLTIQRTQQEDSAVYLCASSPERDQPQHFGDGTRLSIL.

The chain employs TRBV7-9 and TRBJ2-6, with D perhaps matching TRBD2 (6 bases). The CDR3 has 17 residues. Trimming took off 0 bases at V and 2 bases at J, with 11 bases between the two ends. Germline CDR1 and CDR2: SEHNR and FQNEAQ (reference sequence). The CDR3: CASSLATGVAGANVLTF. Written as DNA, the CDR3 is TGTGCCAGCAGCTTAGCCACGGGGGTTGCTGGGGCCAACGTCCTGACTTTC.

DNA of the CDR3: TGTGCCAGCTCACCGAGGTCCCCTAACCTTCTCTACGAGCAGTACTTC. Translated: CASSPRSPNLLYEQYF. The V and J genes are TRBV18 and TRBJ2-7; no clear D gene. Germline V gene sequence: CDR1 KGHSH, CDR2 LQKENI. The CDR3 covers 16 residues. Trimming shortened V by 3 bases and J by 3 bases, and 18 bases separated the two germline ends.

This clone was counted between two and nine times. The chain carries TRBV7-2 and TRBJ2-1; 7 positions match TRBD2. Germline loops: CDR1 SGHTA, CDR2 FQGNSA. This CDR3 comprises 13 residues. After removal of 3 bases from V and 9 bases from J, the junction contained 5 bases not matched to a gene. Here the CDR3 reads CASSFGGGSEQFF. Here the CDR3 DNA reads TGTGCCAGCAGCTTCGGGGGAGGGAGTGAGCAGTTCTTC.

This clone came up once. J is TRBJ1-2 and V is TRBV18; no clear D. Germline CDR1 reads KGHSH; CDR2 reads LQKENI. The CDR3 has 16 amino acids. The V end lost 0 bases, the J end lost 1 base, and 12 bases lay between the germline ends. The CDR3 here is CASSPPNTRNNYGYTF. The CDR3 bases are TGTGCCAGCTCACCACCGAACACCAGGAATAACTATGGCTACACCTTC.

The chain combines TRBV11-3 with TRBJ2-7, with TRBD1 identical over 8 bases. The length of the CDR3 is 13 residues. Germline loops: CDR1 SGHNT, CDR2 YENEEA. The V gene end was trimmed by 5 bases and the J gene end by 6 bases; junction bases not matched to a gene: 6. The CDR3: CASSRSGGPEQYF. For the CDR3, the DNA is TGTGCCAGCAGCAGATCAGGGGGCCCCGAGCAGTACTTC.

The sample holds a few counts of this clone. This rearrangement joins TRBV4-1 to TRBJ1-1; 8 bases are a match to TRBD1. The CDR3 runs 15 residues. Germline V gene data show CDR1 as MGHRA and CDR2 as YSYEKL. The V gene end was trimmed by 4 bases and the J gene end by 5 bases; junction bases not matched to a gene: 9. CDR3 amino acids: CASSPPGGNLTEAFF. The DNA of the CDR3 is TGCGCCAGCAGCCCCCCAGGGGGCAATCTGACTGAAGCTTTCTTT.

This clone was recorded a few times. The genes are TRBV27 and TRBJ1-2; no definite D call. The germline V gene encodes CDR1 MNHEY and CDR2 SMNVEV (reference sequence). V gave up 8 bases and J gave up 2 bases, with 15 bases separating them. The CDR3 runs 14 residues. CDR3 residues: CASSRAGNNYGYTF. CDR3 sequence (DNA): TGTGCCAGCTCACGGGCGGGGAACAACTATGGCTACACCTTC.

The table lists this clone with a few counts. The CDR3 spells CASSGAGATEAFF. The CDR3 DNA reads TGTGCCAGCAGTGGTGCAGGGGCCACTGAAGCTTTCTTT. The J gene is TRBJ1-1, the V gene TRBV2, with a tentative D call TRBD1 (6 bases). CDR1 and CDR2 from the germline V gene are SNHLY and FYNNEI. This CDR3 contains 13 residues. The germline V and J ends were trimmed by 4 bases and 4 bases, with 10 bases remaining between them. The complete variable domain, with remaining parts taken from reference TRBV2 and TRBJ1-1, reads EPEVTQTPSHQVTQMGQEVILRCVPISNHLYFYWYRQILGQKVEFLVSFYNNEISEKSEIFDDQFSVERPDGSNFTLKIRSTKLEDSAMYFCASSGAGATEAFFGQGTRLTVV.

The genes are TRBV6-1 and TRBJ2-5, with TRBD2 identical over 8 bases. TRBJ2-7 explains the end of the DNA better; the J call may be wrong. CDR3 length: 15 residues. In germline, CDR1 is MNHNS, CDR2 SASEGT. The CDR3 bases are TGTGCCAGCAGTGAAGGAGCGGGGGATTTCTACGAGCAGTACTTC. The encoded protein is CASSEGAGDFYEQYF.

The chain has TRBV27 and TRBJ1-6; D gene unclear. The V and J ends lost 2 bases and 0 bases respectively, with 8 bases between them. CDR1 and CDR2 from the germline V gene are MNHEY and SMNVEV (reference sequence). This CDR3 has 16 amino acids. This CDR3 reads CASSLGGPSYNSPLHF. CDR3 nucleotides: TGTGCCAGCAGTTTAGGCGGCCCCTCCTATAATTCACCCCTCCACTTT.

This clone has only a few counts. This chain joins TRBV9 and TRBJ2-2; D is unclear. CDR1 SGDLS and CDR2 YYNGEE come from the germline V gene. V was pared by 1 base and J by 8 bases, with 6 bases between. CDR3 length equals 12 residues. The DNA for the CDR3 is TGTGCCAGCAGCGTAAACGGTGGGGAGCTGTTTTTT. As protein: CASSVNGGELFF.

The V and J genes are TRBV4-2 and TRBJ2-1; TRBD1 might be the D (5 bases). Germline lookup yields CDR1 LGHNA and CDR2 YNFKEQ. This CDR3 region has 16 residues. With 4 bases removed from V and 1 base from J, the gap between germline ends came to 14 bases. In nucleotides, the CDR3 is TGTGCCAGCAGCCGGGGTGGACAAACGTCCTACAATGAGCAGTTCTTC. Encoded protein: CASSRGGQTSYNEQFF.

The genes are TRBV5-1 and TRBJ1-2; 7 bases are a match to TRBD1. This CDR3 is built from 16 residues. CDR1 is SGHRS and CDR2 is YFSETQ in the germline V gene. With V trimmed by 0 bases and J by 4 bases, 9 bases remained unmatched. CDR3 region: CASSLGMRTGTYGYTF. The CDR3 DNA sequence: TGCGCCAGCAGCTTGGGAATGAGGACAGGAACCTATGGCTACACCTTC. Together with reference TRBV5-1 and TRBJ1-2, the CDR3 gives the full variable domain: KAGVTQTPRYLIKTRGQQVTLSCSPISGHRSVSWYQQTPGQGLQFLFEYFSETQRNKGNFPGRFSGRQFSNSRSEMNVSTLELGDSALYLCASSLGMRTGTYGYTFGSGTRLTVV.

The rearrangement uses TRBV6-6 and TRBJ1-2; tentative D call: TRBD1 (5 bases). Germline-derived CDR1 and CDR2 are MNHNY and SVGAGI (reference sequence). Trimming shortened V by 2 bases and J by 6 bases, and 7 bases separated the two germline ends. The CDR3 spans 12 residues. CDR3 nucleotides: TGTGCCAGCAGTTACGGCAGGGATGGCTACACCTTC. Residues: CASSYGRDGYTF.

The chain has TRBV5-6 and TRBJ1-2; D call uncertain. The CDR3 loop spans 11 amino acids. The V gene's germline CDR1 is SGHDT and CDR2 YYEEEE. V shed 0 bases and J shed 6 bases, with 3 bases lying between them. The CDR3 loop reads CASSLADGYTF. For the CDR3, the DNA is TGTGCCAGCAGCTTGGCCGATGGCTACACCTTC.

The V call is TRBV5-8, the J call TRBJ2-1, with D possibly TRBD2 on 6 matching bases. Germline CDR1 SGHTS, CDR2 YDEGEE. CDR3 length: 14 amino acids. V was shortened by 4 bases and J by 9 bases, with 17 bases between the two germline ends. CDR3 in DNA: TGTGCCAGCAGCAGGAGCGGGCAGCACACTGAGCAGTTCTTC. Translating it yields CASSRSGQHTEQFF.

The chain couples TRBV18 to TRBJ1-2; tentative D call: TRBD1 (6 bases). V dropped 6 bases and J dropped 4 bases, with 18 bases sitting between them. The CDR3 length is 15 residues. Germline V gives CDR1 KGHSH, CDR2 LQKENI. The CDR3 loop is CASSQTPGQSYGYTF. The CDR3 bases are TGTGCCAGCTCTCAAACACCCGGACAGAGCTATGGCTACACCTTC.

The chain combines TRBV7-3 with TRBJ2-3; a weak D match, TRBD2 (5 bases). Germline V gene lookup returns CDR1 SGHTA and CDR2 FQGTGA. The CDR3 runs to 15 residues. Trimming stripped 1 base from V and 0 bases from J, with 8 bases between. CDR3 sequence: CASSLMAGSTDTQYF. The CDR3 nucleotides are TGTGCCAGCAGCTTAATGGCGGGCAGCACAGATACGCAGTATTTT. Based on the CDR3 plus reference TRBV7-3 and TRBJ2-3, the full variable domain is GAGVSQTPSNKVTEKGKYVELRCDPISGHTALYWYRQSLGQGPEFLIYFQGTGAADDSGLPNDRFFAVRPEGSVSTLKIQRTERGDSAVYLCASSLMAGSTDTQYFGPGTRLTVL.

The rearrangement uses TRBV10-2 and TRBJ1-2, with 7 bases identical to TRBD1. J was trimmed by 2 bases and V by 2 bases; bases with no gene match: 2. Per germline, CDR1 WSHSY and CDR2 SAAADI. CDR3 size: 14 residues. The CDR3 sequence is CASSEQGGNYGYTF. CDR3 DNA sequence: TGCGCCAGCAGTGAGCAGGGGGGAAACTATGGCTACACCTTC.

The chain carries TRBV6-5 and TRBJ1-5, with 9 nucleotides matching TRBD1. The length of the CDR3 is 15 residues. Germline CDR1 is MNHEY and CDR2 is SVGAGI. Trimming at V came to 4 bases and at J to 7 bases, leaving 8 bases not matched to a gene. CDR3 sequence reads: CASSSGTGFGQPQHF. In nucleotides, the CDR3 is TGTGCCAGCAGTTCCGGGACAGGGTTCGGGCAGCCCCAGCATTTT.

The chain is built from TRBV28 and TRBJ1-2; unclear D gene. Germline V gives CDR1 MDHEN, CDR2 SYDVKM. CDR3 length: 13 residues. V lost 1 base, J lost 5 bases, and 8 bases lay in between. CDR3 DNA: TGTGCCAGCAGTTTATTGGCAGAATATGGCTACACCTTC. It yields the protein CASSLLAEYGYTF.

This clone showed up just a few times. V usage is TRBV6-1 and J usage is TRBJ2-7; 9 bases fit TRBD2. The J segment lost 3 bases and the V segment lost 3 bases, leaving 9 bases of the junction unmatched. The germline CDR1 and CDR2 sequences are MNHNS and SASEGT. This CDR3 spans 16 amino acids. The CDR3, as DNA: TGTGCCAGCAGTGACTGGGGAGCGGGGGGAGGCTACGAGCAGTACTTC. This codes for CASSDWGAGGGYEQYF.

This sequence joins TRBV27 and TRBJ1-1; 12 bases agree with TRBD1. The trim removed 5 bases at V and 5 bases at J, leaving 6 bases unmatched. The V gene's germline CDR1 is MNHEY and CDR2 SMNVEV (reference sequence). The CDR3 loop spans 15 amino acids. The chain's CDR3 is CASSAGTGGKTEAFF. In nucleotides, the CDR3 is TGTGCCAGCAGTGCCGGGACAGGGGGCAAAACTGAAGCTTTCTTT.

This clone occurred a few times. This chain joins TRBV9 and TRBJ1-4, with D perhaps TRBD1 (5 bases). The CDR3 covers 19 residues. Germline CDR1 is SGDLS and CDR2 is YYNGEE. V was cut by 1 base and J by 0 bases, with 19 bases left in between. The CDR3 loop reads CASSVTTETDFATNEKLFF. CDR3 DNA: TGTGCCAGCAGCGTAACAACCGAGACAGACTTTGCAACTAATGAAAAACTGTTTTTT. Combining the CDR3 with reference TRBV9 and TRBJ1-4 gives the whole variable domain DSGVTQTPKHLITATGQRVTLRCSPRSGDLSVYWYQQSLDQGLQFLIQYYNGEERAKGNILERFSAQQFPDLHSELNLSSLELGDSALYFCASSVTTETDFATNEKLFFGSGTQLSVL.

This chain joins TRBV9 and TRBJ1-6; a weak D match, TRBD1 (5 bases). The V and J ends lost 6 bases and 10 bases respectively, with 20 bases between them. Looked up from germline, CDR1 is SGDLS and CDR2 is YYNGEE. The CDR3 is made up of 15 amino acids. CDR3 in amino acids: CASTPVAQGLSPLHF. The CDR3 bases are TGTGCCAGCACCCCAGTCGCCCAGGGTCTATCACCCCTCCACTTT.

The gene calls are TRBV18 and TRBJ2-7; a possible D gene is TRBD1 (6 bases). Trimming left V 6 bases short and J 1 base short, with 7 bases between. The V gene's germline CDR1 is KGHSH and CDR2 LQKENI. This CDR3 has 12 amino acids. CDR3 DNA sequence: TGTGCCAGCTCCGGACAGTCCTACGAGCAGTACTTC. Its translation is CASSGQSYEQYF.